Shown below are 21 T cell receptor beta chains from a single sample sequenced in a study of blood T cell repertoires in COVID-19. The assay was immunoSEQ multiplex PCR, and TCRdb's table has in-frame clones only and misses some. Here the sample spans hundreds of thousands of clones, roughly 89% being singletons. Material for sequencing was peripheral blood. These receptors were taken from a woman in her twenties or thirties with active or convalescent COVID-19.

In the case of this clone: This same CDR3 is encoded by further DNA sequences in the sample. The chain employs TRBV3-1 (or the pseudogene TRBV3-2) and TRBJ2-1; weak D call: TRBD2 (6 bases). Germline V gives CDR1 LGHDT, CDR2 YNNKEL (reference sequence). Trimming removed 2 bases from V and 2 bases from J, with 7 bases in between. The CDR3 consists of 14 residues. The CDR3 nucleotides are TGTGCCAGCAGCCAACGCGGGGCCTACAATGAGCAGTTCTTC. As protein: CASSQRGAYNEQFF.

The rearrangement joins TRBV21-1 to TRBJ1-2; TRBD1 is the table's D call, not checked against the DNA. TRBV21-1 is a recognized pseudogene. There are 17 residues in the CDR3. The CDR3 is CASSKARGTGVPVYYTF. CDR3 coding DNA: TGTGCCAGCAGCAAAGCGCGGGGGACAGGGGTGCCGGTGTACTACACCTTC.

This sequence joins TRBV29-1 and TRBJ2-7; 11 nucleotides agree with TRBD1. This CDR3 has 15 amino acids. Germline loops: CDR1 SQVTM, CDR2 ANQGSEA. J was trimmed by 1 base and V by 4 bases; bases with no gene match: 6. CDR3 sequence: CSVALRDRGSYEQYF. In DNA, the CDR3 is TGCAGCGTTGCCCTCCGGGACAGGGGGTCCTACGAGCAGTACTTC.

The chain uses TRBV15 and TRBJ1-2; 7 bases fit TRBD1. The CDR3 consists of 14 residues. Per the germline V gene, CDR1 is LNHNV and CDR2 is YYDKDF (reference sequence). The V and J ends lost 2 bases and 8 bases, in that order; junction bases with no gene match: 8. The CDR3 sequence is CATSRKTGPRGYTF. CDR3 coding DNA: TGTGCCACCAGCAGAAAGACAGGGCCCAGGGGCTACACCTTC.

This clone was detected only a few times. The CDR3 DNA sequence: TGTGCCAGCAGCTTGGGGGGACAGGGGAGTACTGAAGCTTTCTTT. Its translation is CASSLGGQGSTEAFF. The chain couples TRBV5-4 to TRBJ1-1, with TRBD1 matching over 10 bases. J was trimmed by 5 bases and V by 0 bases; bases with no gene match: 4. Germline CDR1 is SGHNT and CDR2 is YYREEE (reference sequence). CDR3 length equals 15 residues.

The rearrangement uses TRBV2 and TRBJ1-4; 9 nucleotides line up with TRBD1. CDR1 SNHLY and CDR2 FYNNEI come from the germline V gene. Germline trimming cut 9 bases from V and 8 bases from J; bases unmatched to any gene: 10. This CDR3 has 14 amino acids. The CDR3 spells CASTKQGAWEKLFF. In DNA form, the CDR3 reads TGTGCCAGTACCAAACAGGGGGCTTGGGAAAAACTGTTTTTT.

This chain connects TRBV19 to TRBJ1-1; D possibly corresponds to TRBD1 (6 bases). The CDR3 contains 14 residues. V lost 7 bases and J 1 base, leaving 13 bases between the germline ends. The germline CDR1 and CDR2 sequences are LNHDA and SQIVND (reference sequence). The CDR3 spells CASNLGGQNTEAFF. CDR3 in DNA: TGTGCCAGTAACCTGGGGGGGCAGAACACTGAAGCTTTCTTT.

The rearrangement uses TRBV2 and TRBJ1-1; maybe TRBD1 (6 bases). The CDR3 totals 14 residues. The V gene's germline CDR1 is SNHLY and CDR2 FYNNEI. The germline V and J ends were trimmed by 8 bases and 1 base, with 14 bases remaining between them. CDR3 sequence reads: CASGGDTWNTEAFF. CDR3 in DNA: TGTGCCAGCGGGGGGGACACCTGGAACACTGAAGCTTTCTTT.

This rearrangement joins TRBV14 to TRBJ2-4; D gene uncertain. The CDR3 has 14 amino acids. Germline-derived CDR1 and CDR2 are SGHDN and FVKESK. The V and J ends lost 0 bases and 3 bases respectively, with 6 bases between them. The CDR3 reads CASSQEPGKNIQYF. The CDR3 nucleotides read TGTGCCAGCAGCCAAGAGCCGGGCAAAAACATTCAGTACTTC.

The chain has TRBV25-1 and TRBJ1-3, with D perhaps TRBD1 (5 bases). The germline gives CDR1 MGHDK, CDR2 SYGVNS. V was trimmed by 4 bases and J by 3 bases, leaving 10 bases between them. This CDR3 region has 14 residues. CDR3 sequence: CASSGTGLGNTIYF. The DNA of the CDR3 is TGTGCCAGCAGTGGGACGGGACTTGGAAACACCATATATTTT.

The rearrangement uses TRBV5-1 and TRBJ1-3, with 8 bases fitting TRBD1. Trimming at V came to 3 bases and at J to 3 bases, leaving 5 bases not matched to a gene. CDR3 length: 15 residues. CDR1 is SGHRS, CDR2 YFSETQ, per germline. The CDR3 bases are TGCGCCAGCAGCTGGGGTGGACAGGGTGGAAACACCATATATTTT. Translated: CASSWGGQGGNTIYF.

CDR3 residues: CSHGQGRFDEQFF. The CDR3 DNA reads as TGCAGCCACGGACAGGGTCGTTTCGATGAGCAGTTCTTC. The genes are TRBV29-1 and TRBJ2-1, with 8 bases that match TRBD1. V was clipped by 8 bases and J by 8 bases; unmatched bases: 11. This CDR3 is built from 13 residues. Looked up from germline, CDR1 is SQVTM and CDR2 is ANQGSEA.

Only one count was recorded for this clone. The chain carries TRBV11-2 and TRBJ2-3, with D perhaps TRBD1 (6 bases). V was pared by 6 bases and J by 2 bases, with 12 bases between. There are 14 residues in the CDR3. The germline CDR1 and CDR2 sequences are SGHAT and FQNNGV. The CDR3, as DNA: TGTGCCAGCAGTTGGGGGCGGACCACAGATACGCAGTATTTT. Protein sequence: CASSWGRTTDTQYF.

The CDR3 region has the DNA TGTGCCTGGAGTCCTGGTCGGTTGAACTATGGCTACACCTTC. It encodes CAWSPGRLNYGYTF. The chain has TRBV30 and TRBJ1-2; no definite D call. Trimming shortened V by 2 bases and J by 2 bases, and 12 bases separated the two germline ends. Germline V gives CDR1 GTSNPN, CDR2 SVGIG (reference sequence). The CDR3 is made up of 14 amino acids. The full variable domain, in which reference TRBV30 and TRBJ1-2 provide the parts outside the CDR3, is SQTIHQWPATLVQPVGSPLSLECTVEGTSNPNLYWYRQAAGRGLQLLFYSVGIGQISSEVPQNLSASRPQDRQFILSSKKLLLSDSGFYLCAWSPGRLNYGYTFGSGTRLTVV.

The V gene is TRBV2, the J gene TRBJ2-7, with a possible D match to TRBD1 (5 bases). Trimming took off 5 bases at V and 4 bases at J, with 15 bases between the two ends. The germline V gene has CDR1 SNHLY and CDR2 FYNNEI. This CDR3 is 14 amino acids long. The CDR3 coding sequence is TGTGCCAGCAGTAAGGACACCGACCTTTACGAGCAGTACTTC. Its translation is CASSKDTDLYEQYF.

The V and J genes are TRBV5-4 and TRBJ1-1, with 9 positions matching TRBD1. Germline assignment: CDR1 SGHNT and CDR2 YYREEE (reference sequence). Germline trimming cut 4 bases from V and 7 bases from J; bases unmatched to any gene: 8. CDR3 length equals 14 residues. In nucleotides, the CDR3 is TGTGCCAGCAGCCCGACAGGGGGACCCTATGAAGCTTTCTTT. It is translated as CASSPTGGPYEAFF.

The V gene is TRBV5-6, the J gene TRBJ1-2, with 7 bases fitting TRBD1. The germline V gene has CDR1 SGHDT and CDR2 YYEEEE. V gave up 6 bases and J gave up 0 bases; unmatched junction bases: 5. The CDR3 covers 14 residues. The CDR3 reads CASTPGTANYGYTF. The DNA for the CDR3 is TGTGCCAGCACCCCCGGGACAGCTAACTATGGCTACACCTTC.

The J gene is TRBJ1-4, the V gene TRBV19, with a weak D call TRBD1 (6 bases). Germline CDR1 LNHDA, CDR2 SQIVND (reference sequence). The CDR3 loop spans 14 amino acids. Trimming took 1 base from V and 5 from J, leaving 8 bases between them. This chain's CDR3 is CASSIGQGNEKLFF. CDR3 bases: TGTGCCAGTAGTATAGGGCAGGGGAATGAAAAACTGTTTTTT.

The chain has TRBV19 and TRBJ2-5; D is possibly TRBD2 (6 bases). V was shortened by 3 bases and J by 7 bases, with 12 bases between the two germline ends. This CDR3 spans 13 amino acids. CDR1 is LNHDA, CDR2 SQIVND, per germline (reference sequence). DNA of the CDR3: TGTGCCAGTAGTATGGAGGGTCGGGCGACCCAGTACTTC. It translates to CASSMEGRATQYF.

About this clone: The sample carries other DNA sequences with the same CDR3. V is TRBV27 and J is TRBJ1-4; 9 positions agree with TRBD1. CDR1 and CDR2 from the germline V gene are MNHEY and SMNVEV (reference sequence). The CDR3 length is 14 residues. The ends lost 4 bases at V and 8 bases at J; junction bases unmatched: 5. In DNA form, the CDR3 reads TGTGCCAGCAGTTCGGGACAGGGTGGGGAAAAACTGTTTTTT. Protein: CASSSGQGGEKLFF.

This clone was seen more than once but under ten times. The same CDR3 can be traced to other DNA sequences in this sample. The gene calls are TRBV9 and TRBJ1-2, with 7 nucleotides matching TRBD1. There are 13 residues in the CDR3. V shed 3 bases, J shed 2 bases, and the junction held 1 base outside the gene matches. Germline-derived CDR1 and CDR2 are SGDLS and YYNGEE. CDR3 sequence reads: CASSEQGNYGYTF. The CDR3 DNA reads TGTGCCAGCAGCGAACAGGGGAACTATGGCTACACCTTC.